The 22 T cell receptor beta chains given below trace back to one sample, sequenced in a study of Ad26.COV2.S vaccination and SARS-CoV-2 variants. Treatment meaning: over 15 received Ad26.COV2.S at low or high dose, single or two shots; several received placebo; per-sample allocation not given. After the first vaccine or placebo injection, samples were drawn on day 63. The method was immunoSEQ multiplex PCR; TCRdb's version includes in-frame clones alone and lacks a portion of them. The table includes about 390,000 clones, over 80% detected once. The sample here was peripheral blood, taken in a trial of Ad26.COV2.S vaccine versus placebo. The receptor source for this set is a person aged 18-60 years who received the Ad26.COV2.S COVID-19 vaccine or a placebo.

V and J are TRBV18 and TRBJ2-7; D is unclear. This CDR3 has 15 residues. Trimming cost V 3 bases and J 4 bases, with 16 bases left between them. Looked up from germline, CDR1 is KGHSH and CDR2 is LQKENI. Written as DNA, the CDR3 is TGTGCCAGCTCACCCGGACCGGAGACGAATTACGAGCAGTACTTC. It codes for CASSPGPETNYEQYF.

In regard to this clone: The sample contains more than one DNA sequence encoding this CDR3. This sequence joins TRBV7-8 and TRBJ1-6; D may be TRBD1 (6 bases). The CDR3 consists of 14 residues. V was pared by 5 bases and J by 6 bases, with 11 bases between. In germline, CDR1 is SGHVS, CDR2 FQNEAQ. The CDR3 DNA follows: TGTGCCAGCAGCGCCGGACAGCCTAATTCACCCCTCCACTTT. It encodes CASSAGQPNSPLHF.

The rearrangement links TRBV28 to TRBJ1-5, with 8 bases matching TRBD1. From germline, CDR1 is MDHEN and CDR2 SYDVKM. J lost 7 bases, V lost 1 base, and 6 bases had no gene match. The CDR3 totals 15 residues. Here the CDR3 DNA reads TGTGCCAGCAGTTTATCCGGGACAGGCCCGCAGCCCCAGCATTTT. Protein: CASSLSGTGPQPQHF.

CDR3 in amino acids: CASSRTQGGANTEAFF. In DNA form, the CDR3 reads TGTGCCAGCAGCCGTACTCAGGGGGGTGCGAACACTGAAGCTTTCTTT. The chain employs TRBV3-1 (or the pseudogene TRBV3-2) and TRBJ1-1; 7 bases agree with TRBD1. The CDR3 has 16 residues. The V and J ends lost 4 bases and 1 base, in that order; junction bases with no gene match: 9. Germline CDR1 and CDR2: LGHDT and YNNKEL (reference sequence).

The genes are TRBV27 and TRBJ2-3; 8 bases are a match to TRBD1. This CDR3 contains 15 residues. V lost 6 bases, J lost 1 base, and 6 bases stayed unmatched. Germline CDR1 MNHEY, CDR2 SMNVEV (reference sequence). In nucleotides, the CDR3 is TGTGCCAGCAGGCACACGACAGGGGGCACAGATACGCAGTATTTT. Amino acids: CASRHTTGGTDTQYF.

The CDR3 nucleotides are TGTGCCAGCAGCCAAAGCCGGGGGCTAGATACGCAGTATTTT. Translating gives CASSQSRGLDTQYF. The chain joins TRBV3-1 (or the pseudogene TRBV3-2) to TRBJ2-3; D is possibly TRBD1 or TRBD2 (6 bases each). The CDR3 length is 14 residues. The germline CDR1 and CDR2 sequences are LGHDT and YNNKEL (reference sequence). V lost 2 bases, J lost 5 bases, and 11 bases lay in between.

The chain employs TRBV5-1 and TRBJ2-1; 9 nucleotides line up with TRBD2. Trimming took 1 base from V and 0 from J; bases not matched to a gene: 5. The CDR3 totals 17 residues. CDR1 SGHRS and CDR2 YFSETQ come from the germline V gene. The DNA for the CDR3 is TGCGCCAGCAGCTTGATTGGAGCGGGGGGCTCCTACAATGAGCAGTTCTTC. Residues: CASSLIGAGGSYNEQFF.

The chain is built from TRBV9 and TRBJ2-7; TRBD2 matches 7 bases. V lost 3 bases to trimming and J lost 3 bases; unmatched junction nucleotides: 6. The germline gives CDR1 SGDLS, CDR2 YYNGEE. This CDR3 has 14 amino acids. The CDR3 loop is CASSATGTNYEQYF. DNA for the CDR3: TGTGCCAGCAGCGCTACCGGGACTAACTACGAGCAGTACTTC.

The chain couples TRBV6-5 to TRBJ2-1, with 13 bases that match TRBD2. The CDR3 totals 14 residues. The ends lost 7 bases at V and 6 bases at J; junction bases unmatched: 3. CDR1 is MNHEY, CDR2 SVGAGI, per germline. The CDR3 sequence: CASIGLAGVNEQFF. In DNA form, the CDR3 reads TGTGCCAGCATTGGACTAGCGGGGGTCAATGAGCAGTTCTTC.

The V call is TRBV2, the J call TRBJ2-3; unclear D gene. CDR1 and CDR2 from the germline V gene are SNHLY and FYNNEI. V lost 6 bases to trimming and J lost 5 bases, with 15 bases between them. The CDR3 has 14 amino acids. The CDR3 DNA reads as TGTGCCAGCAGCCACCTTACCACTATAGATACGCAGTATTTT. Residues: CASSHLTTIDTQYF.

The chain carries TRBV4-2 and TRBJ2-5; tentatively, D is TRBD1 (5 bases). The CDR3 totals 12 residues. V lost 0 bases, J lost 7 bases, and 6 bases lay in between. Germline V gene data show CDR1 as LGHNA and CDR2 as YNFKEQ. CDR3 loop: CASSQDGATQYF. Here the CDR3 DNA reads TGTGCCAGCAGCCAAGATGGGGCGACCCAGTACTTC.

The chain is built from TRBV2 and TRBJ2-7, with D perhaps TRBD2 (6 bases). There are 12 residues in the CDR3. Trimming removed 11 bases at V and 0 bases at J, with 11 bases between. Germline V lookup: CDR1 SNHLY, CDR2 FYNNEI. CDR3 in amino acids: CAAMDYSYEQYF. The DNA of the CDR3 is TGTGCCGCCATGGACTACTCCTACGAGCAGTACTTC.

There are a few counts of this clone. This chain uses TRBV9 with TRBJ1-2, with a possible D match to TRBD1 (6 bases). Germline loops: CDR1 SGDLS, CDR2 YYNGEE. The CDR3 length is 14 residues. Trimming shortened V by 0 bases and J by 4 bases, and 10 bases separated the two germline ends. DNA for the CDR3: TGTGCCAGCAGCGTAGACCGGGACACCTATGGCTACACCTTC. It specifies CASSVDRDTYGYTF.

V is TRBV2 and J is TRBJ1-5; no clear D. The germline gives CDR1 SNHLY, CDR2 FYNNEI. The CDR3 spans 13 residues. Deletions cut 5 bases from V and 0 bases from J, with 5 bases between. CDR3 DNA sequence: TGTGCCAGCAGTTGGAATAGCAATCAGCCCCAGCATTTT. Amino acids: CASSWNSNQPQHF.

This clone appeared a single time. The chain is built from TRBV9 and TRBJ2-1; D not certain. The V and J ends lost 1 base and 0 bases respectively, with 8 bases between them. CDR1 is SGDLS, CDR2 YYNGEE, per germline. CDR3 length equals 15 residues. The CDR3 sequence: CASSVLPSSYNEQFF. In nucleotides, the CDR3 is TGTGCCAGCAGCGTATTACCCAGCTCCTACAATGAGCAGTTCTTC. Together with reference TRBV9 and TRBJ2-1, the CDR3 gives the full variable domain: DSGVTQTPKHLITATGQRVTLRCSPRSGDLSVYWYQQSLDQGLQFLIQYYNGEERAKGNILERFSAQQFPDLHSELNLSSLELGDSALYFCASSVLPSSYNEQFFGPGTRLTVL.

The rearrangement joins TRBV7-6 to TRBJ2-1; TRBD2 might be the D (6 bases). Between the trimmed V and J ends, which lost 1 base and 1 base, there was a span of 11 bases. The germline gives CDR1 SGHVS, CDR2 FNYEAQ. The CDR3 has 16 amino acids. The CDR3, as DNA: TGTGCCAGCAGCTTAGGGGGGACTGCTTCCTACAATGAGCAGTTCTTC. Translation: CASSLGGTASYNEQFF.

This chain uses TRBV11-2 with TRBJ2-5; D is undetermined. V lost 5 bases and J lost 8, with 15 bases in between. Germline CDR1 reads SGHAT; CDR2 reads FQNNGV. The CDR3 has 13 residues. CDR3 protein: CASSLGSTLTQYF. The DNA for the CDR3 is TGTGCCAGCAGCCTAGGGTCTACTCTCACCCAGTACTTC.

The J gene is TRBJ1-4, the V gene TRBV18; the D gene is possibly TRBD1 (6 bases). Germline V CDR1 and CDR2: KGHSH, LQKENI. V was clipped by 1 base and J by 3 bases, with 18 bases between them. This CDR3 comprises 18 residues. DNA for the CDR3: TGTGCCAGCTCACCACTATCCGGGACATCGAACCCTAATGAAAAACTGTTTTTT. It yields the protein CASSPLSGTSNPNEKLFF.

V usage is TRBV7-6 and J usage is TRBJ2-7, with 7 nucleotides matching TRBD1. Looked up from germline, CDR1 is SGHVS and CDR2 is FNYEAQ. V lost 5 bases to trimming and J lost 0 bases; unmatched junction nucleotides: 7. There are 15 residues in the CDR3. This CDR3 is CASSPLTGSSYEQYF. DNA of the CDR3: TGTGCCAGCAGCCCTTTGACAGGGAGCTCCTACGAGCAGTACTTC. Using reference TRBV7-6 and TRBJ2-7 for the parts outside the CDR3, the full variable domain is GAGVSQSPRYKVTKRGQDVALRCDPISGHVSLYWYRQALGQGPEFLTYFNYEAQQDKSGLPNDRFSAERPEGSISTLTIQRTEQRDSAMYRCASSPLTGSSYEQYFGPGTRLTVT.

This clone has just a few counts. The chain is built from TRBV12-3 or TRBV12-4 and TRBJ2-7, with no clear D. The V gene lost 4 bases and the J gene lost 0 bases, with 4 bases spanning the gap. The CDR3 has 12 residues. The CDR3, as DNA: TGTGCCAGCAGTTCCTACTCCTACGAGCAGTACTTC. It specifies CASSSYSYEQYF.

Here the CDR3 reads CASSYSLGGDEQFF. DNA for the CDR3: TGTGCCAGCAGTTACTCGTTGGGGGGCGATGAGCAGTTCTTC. The rearrangement uses TRBV6-5 and TRBJ2-1, with D perhaps matching TRBD1 or TRBD2 (6 bases each). The V and J ends lost 0 bases and 8 bases respectively, with 11 bases between them. From germline, CDR1 is MNHEY and CDR2 SVGAGI. The CDR3 sequence is 14 residues long.

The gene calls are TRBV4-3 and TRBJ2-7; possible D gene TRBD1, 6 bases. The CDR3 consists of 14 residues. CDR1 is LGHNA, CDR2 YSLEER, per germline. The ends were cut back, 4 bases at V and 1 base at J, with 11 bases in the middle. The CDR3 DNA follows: TGCGCCAGCAGCCCCCAGACAGGATCCTACGAGCAGTACTTC. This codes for CASSPQTGSYEQYF.